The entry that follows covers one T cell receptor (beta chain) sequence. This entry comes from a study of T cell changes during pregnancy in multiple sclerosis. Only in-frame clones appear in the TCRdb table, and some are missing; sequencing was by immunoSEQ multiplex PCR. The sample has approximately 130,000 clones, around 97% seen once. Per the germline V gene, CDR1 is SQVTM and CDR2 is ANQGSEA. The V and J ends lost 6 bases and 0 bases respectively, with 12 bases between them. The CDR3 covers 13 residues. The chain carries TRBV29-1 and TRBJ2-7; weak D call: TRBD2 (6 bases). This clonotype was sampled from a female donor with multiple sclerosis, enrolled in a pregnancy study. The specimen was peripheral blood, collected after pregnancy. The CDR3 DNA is TGCAGCGTGGAGGGGAGGAACTCCTACGAGCAGTACTTC. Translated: CSVEGRNSYEQYF.